The subject of this entry is one T cell receptor beta chain. Its antigen remains undetermined. One base away there is no much larger clone; base qualities are not given. The sample belongs to a study of shared clonotypes between healthy human individuals (dated by TCRdb to the early 2020s). Regarding the research as a whole: The cohort comprised a couple of women and a few men aged 18 to 49 years. For each donor, CD4 naive and CD4 memory were each run on three plates, CD8 naive on two plates, and CD8 memory on one plate. To estimate repertoire size and how much clonotype sharing occurs between individuals, the study deeply sequenced the blood TCR repertoires of about five healthy adults. To increase sequencing depth and limit assay-specific biases, different laboratories used diverse techniques to prepare libraries and sequence TCR repertoires. Per donor, leukapheresis produced somewhere between about 0.9 and 10 billion PBMCs. Overall study results and their limits: Higher generation probabilities were observed for clonotypes shared by all four sorted-subset donors than for non-shared clonotypes. The genetic and exposure-history diversity represented was limited by the small number of donors. Sampling was restricted to blood, and TCR repertoires in tissue are likely to differ from TCR repertoires in blood. Pairwise subsampling indicated that sequencing depth was expected to affect the degree of clonotype sharing among donors. When a few donors were compared, the shared fraction of clonotypes was around 5% for naive CD4, 3.5% for naive CD8, more than 2% for memory CD4, and 0.35% to 0.5% for memory CD8. Rarefaction of sorted-subset datasets indicated incomplete sequencing despite the large sequencing depth. Estimated clonotype richness was generally larger for naive than for memory subsets.

TCR CDR3 regions were amplified from genomic DNA by multiplex PCR using the deep immunoSEQ assay. For each cell subset, the extracted genomic DNA was distributed evenly across all wells of several immunoSEQ 96-well plates, and each plate served as one replicate. For sorted subsets, each replicate PCR was loaded with 150 to 250 ng genomic DNA, equivalent to some 31,000 T cell genomes. Purified libraries were measured with a Qubit 3.0 fluorometer, size-checked on a Bioanalyzer 2100, and measured again with the KAPA Library Quantification kit. Each immunoSEQ 96-well plate was sequenced on its own single-read 150-cycle Illumina NextSeq 550 flow cell. The authors processed their data as follows. The immunoSEQ output contained only junctional sequences without quality scores, so filtering could not match that applied to full-length reads. To assign V/J genes and CDR3, sequences were annotated against IMGT germline references using PyIR, a Python wrapper for IgBLAST v1.9. Reads were removed for weak V/J assignments (E-value above 1e-6), missing CDR3, stop codons, out-of-frame junctions, or ambiguous translated residues. V3J clonotypes were defined as sequences sharing the same inferred V gene, J gene, and CDR3 amino acid sequence. Percentage overlap between repertoires was computed as shared unique clonotypes divided by the size of the smaller repertoire. Three approaches were used to assess repertoire richness: RTK rarefaction, the Chao1 estimator, and Recon v2.1 estimates of unobserved clonotypes. Generation probabilities were computed with OLGA for all TCRbeta clonotypes obtained by the gDNA method from several donors. TCRdb limited this immuneACCESS table to in-frame rearrangements with V and J called. A share of clones is missing; checked studies link under half to unresolved V genes, and the rest is unexplained. V and J calls and clone size are given by that table; D and trimming were obtained from the DNA. The sample profile shows about 1 million clones; 70% to 80% of them were found once. Nearly 1.5% of the sample is in the top ten clones.

The donors were healthy, HIV-negative adults who had no recently reported acute infections or vaccinations. Only Caucasian adults living in Nashville, Tennessee, USA were represented among the donors. CD4+ T cells were enriched by magnetic negative selection; naive cells were then positively selected on CD45RA, and the negative fraction formed the memory subset. Blood was collected by leukapheresis, and PBMCs were isolated by Ficoll-Histopaque density gradient centrifugation and then cryopreserved in liquid nitrogen vapor phase. Analytical flow cytometry was used to check the purity and quantity of each magnetically sorted T cell population. From each sorted fraction, genomic DNA was isolated and quantified by UV absorbance on a Nanodrop 2000c. Taken from cysteine to phenylalanine, the CDR3 has 15 residues. Just CDR3 DNA is preserved here, 45 bases in frame from base 1. Ends trimmed: V by 1 base, J by 5 bases; bases unmatched to a gene: 6. CDR1 and CDR2 (SGHDT, YYEEEE) derive from the germline V gene.

The source material was memory CD4+ T cells sorted from blood. The label giving this sample's cell subset or site can be read as: CD45RA-negative fraction. The chain couples TRBV5-6 to TRBJ2-1, and 7 junction bases match TRBD2. The sequence derives from a man aged 18 to 30 in good health. The CDR3 region reads CASSLISAGDNEQFF. The bases read TGTGCCAGCAGCTTGATCTCCGCGGGGGACAATGAGCAGTTCTTC.